The 15 T cell receptor beta chains below were found in one sample sequenced in a study of PD-1 blockade in classical Hodgkin lymphoma (dated by TCRdb to about 2020). The time point label corresponds to: cycle 2 day 1 (C2D1) of nivolumab. Every trial patient had relapsed after autologous stem cell transplantation, and cohorts A, B and C differed in prior brentuximab vedotin exposure. Library prep was done by the immunoSEQ multiplex PCR assay. The immuneACCESS repertoire file appears here via TCRdb, limited to in-frame rearrangements. These files lack a portion of the clones; in checked studies, under half of the deficit traces to unresolved V genes, and the cause of the others is not known. The sample table lists around 91,000 clones, about four fifths of them with a count of one. Together, the top ten hold around 17% of the sample. The sample was peripheral blood mononuclear cells (PBMCs), taken before the second cycle of nivolumab. The receptors derive from a human donor with classical Hodgkin lymphoma.

J is TRBJ2-4 and V is TRBV18; TRBD1 might be the D (6 bases). Looked up from germline, CDR1 is KGHSH and CDR2 is LQKENI. The CDR3 is made up of 17 amino acids. Trimming left V 1 base short and J 0 bases short, with 13 bases between. The CDR3 nucleotides are TGTGCCAGCTCACCACTGCCAGGGGTACTAGCCAAAAACATTCAGTACTTC. It is translated as CASSPLPGVLAKNIQYF.

J is TRBJ1-5 and V is TRBV6-1; D is unresolved. The V gene's germline CDR1 is MNHNS and CDR2 SASEGT. The CDR3 length is 15 residues. Trimming took off 2 bases at V and 1 base at J, with 9 bases between the two ends. The CDR3 bases are TGTGCCAGCAGTGAATGGCAGAACAGCAATCAGCCCCAGCATTTT. Protein: CASSEWQNSNQPQHF.

The chain carries TRBV6-5 and TRBJ2-7, with TRBD2 identical over 11 bases. Germline loops: CDR1 MNHEY, CDR2 SVGAGI. J gave up 2 bases and V 6 bases, and 3 bases lay outside the gene matches. CDR3 length: 14 amino acids. The CDR3 sequence: CASRSSGGTYEQYF. CDR3 in DNA: TGTGCCAGCAGATCTAGCGGGGGGACCTACGAGCAGTACTTC.

This chain uses TRBV30 with TRBJ1-1; D gene uncertain. There are 11 residues in the CDR3. V shed 2 bases and J shed 12 bases, with 13 bases lying between them. Germline CDR1 GTSNPN, CDR2 SVGIG (reference sequence). The CDR3 sequence: CAWSSAYRTFF. The CDR3 DNA sequence: TGTGCCTGGAGTTCGGCTTATAGGACTTTCTTT.

The CDR3 nucleotides read TGTGCCAGCAGCCTCGGACTAGGGAGCTCCTACGAGCAGTACTTC. It specifies CASSLGLGSSYEQYF. The chain has TRBV5-4 and TRBJ2-7; TRBD2 agrees at 7 bases. CDR1 and CDR2 (germline): SGHNT, YYREEE (reference sequence). This CDR3 has 15 amino acids. V dropped 4 bases and J dropped 0; count of bases not matched to a gene: 7.

This clone was counted once. CDR3 bases: TGTGCCAGCAGTGAAGGCGTGGACAGAGCTAATGGCTACACCTTC. Translation: CASSEGVDRANGYTF. This chain joins TRBV6-1 and TRBJ1-2, with D tentatively TRBD1 (6 bases). Trimming pared 1 base from V and 6 bases from J, leaving 15 bases between. Germline V gene data show CDR1 as MNHNS and CDR2 as SASEGT. The CDR3 has 15 amino acids.

The chain couples TRBV2 to TRBJ2-5, with D hard to call. Germline CDR1 and CDR2: SNHLY and FYNNEI. The CDR3 covers 15 residues. V was shortened by 1 base and J by 4 bases, with 13 bases between the two germline ends. CDR3 residues: CASSEVVAVAETQYF. CDR3 in DNA: TGTGCCAGCAGTGAAGTGGTTGCGGTTGCAGAGACCCAGTACTTC. The full variable domain, its missing parts supplied by reference TRBV2 and TRBJ2-5, is EPEVTQTPSHQVTQMGQEVILRCVPISNHLYFYWYRQILGQKVEFLVSFYNNEISEKSEIFDDQFSVERPDGSNFTLKIRSTKLEDSAMYFCASSEVVAVAETQYFGPGTRLLVL.

The chain links TRBV29-1 to TRBJ2-6; the D is unclear. The CDR3 is 14 amino acids. Germline V gene data show CDR1 as SQVTM and CDR2 as ANQGSEA. V was cut by 6 bases and J by 2 bases, with 11 bases left in between. CDR3 nucleotides: TGCAGCGTGCTTTTAGCCGCTGGGGCCAACGTCCTGACTTTC. Amino acid sequence: CSVLLAAGANVLTF.

CDR3 protein: CASSRGLAVADTQYF. DNA for the CDR3: TGTGCCAGCAGTCGAGGACTAGCGGTCGCAGATACGCAGTATTTT. The chain links TRBV6-5 to TRBJ2-3; 10 bases match TRBD2. From germline, CDR1 is MNHEY and CDR2 SVGAGI. The V gene end was trimmed by 5 bases and the J gene end by 4 bases; junction bases not matched to a gene: 6. The length of the CDR3 is 15 residues.

Here the CDR3 reads CASTHNEGNEQYF. CDR3 coding DNA: TGTGCCAGCACCCACAACGAGGGCAACGAGCAGTACTTC. V gene TRBV27 combines with J gene TRBJ2-7; tentative D call: TRBD2 (5 bases). The CDR3 covers 13 residues. The germline CDR1 and CDR2 sequences are MNHEY and SMNVEV (reference sequence). V lost 7 bases and J lost 5, with 15 bases in between.

This chain joins TRBV11-2 and TRBJ2-3, with 15 positions matching TRBD2. The CDR3 runs to 17 residues. Trimming at V came to 0 bases and at J to 9 bases, leaving 7 bases not matched to a gene. Germline CDR1 SGHAT, CDR2 FQNNGV. The CDR3 DNA is TGTGCCAGCAGCTTAGAAGGGACTAGCGGGAGGTTCATAACGCAGTATTTT. Its translation is CASSLEGTSGRFITQYF.

The CDR3, as DNA: TGTGCCAGCAGCTTGGTCCCCACAGGGGCTAACACTGAAGCTTTCTTT. Translated: CASSLVPTGANTEAFF. J is TRBJ1-1 and V is TRBV5-4, with TRBD1 matching over 7 bases. The V gene's germline CDR1 is SGHNT and CDR2 YYREEE (reference sequence). The junction had 7 bases not matched to a gene; V was cut back by 0 bases and J by 2 bases. This CDR3 region has 16 residues.

Here the CDR3 reads CASSSDRGKLFF. The CDR3 DNA reads TGTGCCAGTAGCTCCGACCGGGGAAAACTGTTTTTT. This chain joins TRBV19 and TRBJ1-4; D gene unclear. From germline, CDR1 is LNHDA and CDR2 SQIVND (reference sequence). V gave up 6 bases and J gave up 10 bases, with 12 bases separating them. This CDR3 is built from 12 residues.

The CDR3 loop reads CASSQMGAGTNTEAFF. CDR3 DNA sequence: TGCGCCAGCAGCCAAATGGGGGCGGGTACGAACACTGAAGCTTTCTTT. This rearrangement joins TRBV4-1 to TRBJ1-1; perhaps TRBD1 as D (6 bases). Trimming took 2 bases from V and 1 from J, leaving 14 bases between them. The CDR3 length is 16 residues. Germline V gene sequence: CDR1 MGHRA, CDR2 YSYEKL.

This clone was found a few times. The chain is built from TRBV6-5 and TRBJ2-7, with a possible D match to TRBD1 (6 bases). The CDR3 runs to 12 residues. Germline assignment: CDR1 MNHEY and CDR2 SVGAGI. V gave up 3 bases and J gave up 7 bases, with 10 bases separating them. CDR3 sequence: CASSYEGEEQYF. In nucleotides, the CDR3 is TGTGCCAGCAGTTATGAGGGGGAAGAGCAGTACTTC.